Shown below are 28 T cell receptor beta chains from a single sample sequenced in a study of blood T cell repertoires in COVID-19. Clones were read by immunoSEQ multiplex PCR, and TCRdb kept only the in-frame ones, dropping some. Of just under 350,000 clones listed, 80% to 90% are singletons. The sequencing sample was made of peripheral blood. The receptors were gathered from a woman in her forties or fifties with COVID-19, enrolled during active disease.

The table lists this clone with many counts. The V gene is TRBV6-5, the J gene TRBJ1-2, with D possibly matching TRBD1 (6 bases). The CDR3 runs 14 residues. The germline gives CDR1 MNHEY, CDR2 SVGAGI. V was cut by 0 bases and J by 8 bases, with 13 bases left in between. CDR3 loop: CASSYSSGASGYTF. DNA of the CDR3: TGTGCCAGCAGTTACTCTTCAGGGGCGTCCGGCTACACCTTC.

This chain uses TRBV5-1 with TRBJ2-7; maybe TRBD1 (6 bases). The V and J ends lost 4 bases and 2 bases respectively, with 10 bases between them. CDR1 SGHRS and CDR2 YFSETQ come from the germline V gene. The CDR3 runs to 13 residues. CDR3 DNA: TGCGCCAGCAGCGTCAACAGGGCCTACGAGCAGTACTTC. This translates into CASSVNRAYEQYF.

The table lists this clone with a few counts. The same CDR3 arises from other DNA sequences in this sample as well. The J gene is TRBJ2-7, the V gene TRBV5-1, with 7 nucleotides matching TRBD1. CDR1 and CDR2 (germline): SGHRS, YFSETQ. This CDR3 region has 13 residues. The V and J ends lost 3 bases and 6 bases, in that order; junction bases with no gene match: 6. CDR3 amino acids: CASSYGQVGEQYF. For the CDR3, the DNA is TGCGCCAGCAGCTACGGACAGGTCGGCGAGCAGTACTTC.

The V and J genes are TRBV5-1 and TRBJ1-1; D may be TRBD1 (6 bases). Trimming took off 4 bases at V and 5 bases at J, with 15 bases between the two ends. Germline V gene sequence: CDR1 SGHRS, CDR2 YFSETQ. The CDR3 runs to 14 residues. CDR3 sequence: CASSAHRERTEAFF. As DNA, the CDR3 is TGCGCCAGCAGCGCACACAGGGAACGTACTGAAGCTTTCTTT. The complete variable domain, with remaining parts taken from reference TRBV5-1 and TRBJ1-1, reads KAGVTQTPRYLIKTRGQQVTLSCSPISGHRSVSWYQQTPGQGLQFLFEYFSETQRNKGNFPGRFSGRQFSNSRSEMNVSTLELGDSALYLCASSAHRERTEAFFGQGTRLTVV.

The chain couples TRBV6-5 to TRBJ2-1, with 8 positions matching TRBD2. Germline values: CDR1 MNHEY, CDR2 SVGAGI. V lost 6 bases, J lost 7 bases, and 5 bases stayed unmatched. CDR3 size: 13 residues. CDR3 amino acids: CASRGLVLNEQFF. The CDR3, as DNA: TGTGCCAGCAGGGGACTAGTTTTAAATGAGCAGTTCTTC.

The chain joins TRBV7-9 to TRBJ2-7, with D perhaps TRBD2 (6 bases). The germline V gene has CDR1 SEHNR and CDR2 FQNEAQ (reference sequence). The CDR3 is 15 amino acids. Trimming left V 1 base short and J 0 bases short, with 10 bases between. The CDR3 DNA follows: TGTGCCAGCAGCTTAGTTTCGGGAGCCTCCTACGAGCAGTACTTC. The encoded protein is CASSLVSGASYEQYF.

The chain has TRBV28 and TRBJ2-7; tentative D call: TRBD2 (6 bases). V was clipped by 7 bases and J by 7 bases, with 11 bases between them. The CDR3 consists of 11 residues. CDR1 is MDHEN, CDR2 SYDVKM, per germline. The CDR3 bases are TGTGCCAGCACTTCGGGGAGGGAGCAGTACTTC. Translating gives CASTSGREQYF.

The CDR3 DNA reads as TGTGCCAGCAGCCCCGGGACAGCTAGCAATCAGCCCCAGCATTTT. Protein product: CASSPGTASNQPQHF. This chain joins TRBV9 and TRBJ1-5; 7 bases fit TRBD1. V shed 4 bases, J shed 0 bases, and the junction held 4 bases outside the gene matches. The CDR3 loop spans 15 amino acids. Germline values: CDR1 SGDLS, CDR2 YYNGEE.

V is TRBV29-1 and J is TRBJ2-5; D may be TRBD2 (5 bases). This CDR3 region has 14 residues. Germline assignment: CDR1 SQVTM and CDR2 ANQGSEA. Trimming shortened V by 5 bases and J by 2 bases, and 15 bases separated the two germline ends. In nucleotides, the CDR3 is TGCAGCGTTTACCCGGGAACAGCTCAAGAGACCCAGTACTTC. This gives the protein CSVYPGTAQETQYF.

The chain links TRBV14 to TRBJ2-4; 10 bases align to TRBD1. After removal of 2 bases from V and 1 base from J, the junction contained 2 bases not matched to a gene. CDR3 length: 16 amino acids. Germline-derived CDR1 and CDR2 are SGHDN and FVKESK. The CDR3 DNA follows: TGTGCCAGCAGCCAAAAGGACAGGGGGGCCAAAAACATTCAGTACTTC. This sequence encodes CASSQKDRGAKNIQYF.

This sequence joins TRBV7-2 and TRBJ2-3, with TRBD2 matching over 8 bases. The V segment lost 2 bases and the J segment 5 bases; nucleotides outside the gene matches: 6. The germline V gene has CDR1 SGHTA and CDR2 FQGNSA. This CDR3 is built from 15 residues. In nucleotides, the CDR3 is TGTGCCAGCAGCTTAAGCGGGAGTGGTGTAGATACGCAGTATTTT. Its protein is CASSLSGSGVDTQYF.

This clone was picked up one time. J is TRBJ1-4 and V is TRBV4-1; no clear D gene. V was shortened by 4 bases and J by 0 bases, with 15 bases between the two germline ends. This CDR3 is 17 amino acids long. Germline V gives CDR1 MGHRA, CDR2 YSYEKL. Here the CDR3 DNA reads TGCGCCAGCAGCCCCCCCCCAGGCTTTGCAACTAATGAAAAACTGTTTTTT. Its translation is CASSPPPGFATNEKLFF.

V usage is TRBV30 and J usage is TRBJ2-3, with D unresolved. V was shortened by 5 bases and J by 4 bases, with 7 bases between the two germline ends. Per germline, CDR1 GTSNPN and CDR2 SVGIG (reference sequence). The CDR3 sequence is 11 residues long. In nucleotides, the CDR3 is TGTGCCTGGGCAGAAGCAGATACGCAGTATTTT. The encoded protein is CAWAEADTQYF.

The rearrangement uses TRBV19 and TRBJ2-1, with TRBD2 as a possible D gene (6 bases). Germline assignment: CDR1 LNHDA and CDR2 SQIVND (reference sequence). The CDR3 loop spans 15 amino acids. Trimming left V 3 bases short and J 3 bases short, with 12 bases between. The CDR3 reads CASSMGGVGYNEQFF. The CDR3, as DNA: TGTGCCAGTAGTATGGGCGGGGTTGGCTACAATGAGCAGTTCTTC.

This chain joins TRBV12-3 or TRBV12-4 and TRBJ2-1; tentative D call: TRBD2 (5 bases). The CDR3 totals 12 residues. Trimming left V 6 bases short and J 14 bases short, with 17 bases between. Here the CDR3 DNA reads TGTGCCAGCAGCCCTCTTGAGGGCCTTGAGTTCTTC. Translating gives CASSPLEGLEFF.

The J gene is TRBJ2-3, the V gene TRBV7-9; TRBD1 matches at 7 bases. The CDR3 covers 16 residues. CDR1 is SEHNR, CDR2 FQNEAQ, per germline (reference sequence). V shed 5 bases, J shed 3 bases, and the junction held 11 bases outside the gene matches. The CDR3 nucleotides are TGTGCCAGCAGCGACGGGGACAGACACAGGACAGATACGCAGTATTTT. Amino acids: CASSDGDRHRTDTQYF.

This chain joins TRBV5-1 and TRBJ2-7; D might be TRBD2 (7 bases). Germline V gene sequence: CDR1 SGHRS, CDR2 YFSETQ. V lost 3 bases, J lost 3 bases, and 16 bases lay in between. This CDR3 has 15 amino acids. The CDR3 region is CASSSIRGGYYEQYF. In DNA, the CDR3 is TGCGCCAGCAGCTCGATTAGGGGGGGTTACTACGAGCAGTACTTC. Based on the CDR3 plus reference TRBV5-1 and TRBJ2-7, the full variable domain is KAGVTQTPRYLIKTRGQQVTLSCSPISGHRSVSWYQQTPGQGLQFLFEYFSETQRNKGNFPGRFSGRQFSNSRSEMNVSTLELGDSALYLCASSSIRGGYYEQYFGPGTRLTVT.

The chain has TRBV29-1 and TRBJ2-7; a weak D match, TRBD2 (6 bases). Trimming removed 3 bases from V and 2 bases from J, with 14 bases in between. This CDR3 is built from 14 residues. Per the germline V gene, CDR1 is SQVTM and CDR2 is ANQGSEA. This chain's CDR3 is CSVDMGGYPYEQYF. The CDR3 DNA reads TGCAGCGTTGATATGGGGGGTTACCCCTACGAGCAGTACTTC.

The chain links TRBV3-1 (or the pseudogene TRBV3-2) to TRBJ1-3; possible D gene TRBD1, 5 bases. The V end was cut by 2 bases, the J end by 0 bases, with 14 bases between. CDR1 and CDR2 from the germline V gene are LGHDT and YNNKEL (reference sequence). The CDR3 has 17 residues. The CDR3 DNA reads TGTGCCAGCAGCCAACCTGGGGGGTTAAGCTCTGGAAACACCATATATTTT. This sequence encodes CASSQPGGLSSGNTIYF.

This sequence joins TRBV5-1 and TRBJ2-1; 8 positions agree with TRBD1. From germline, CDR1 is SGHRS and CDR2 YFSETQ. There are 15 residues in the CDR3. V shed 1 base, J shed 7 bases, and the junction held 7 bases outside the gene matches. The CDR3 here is CASSLYRGAPNEQFF. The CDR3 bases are TGCGCCAGCAGCTTGTACAGGGGGGCCCCGAATGAGCAGTTCTTC.

For the CDR3, the DNA is TGTGCCAGCAGCGTAGTTCCGGCGGGAGGCTACAATGAGCAGTTCTTC. Encoded protein: CASSVVPAGGYNEQFF. This sequence joins TRBV9 and TRBJ2-1, with 8 bases matching TRBD2. Germline CDR1 is SGDLS and CDR2 is YYNGEE. Germline trimming cut 0 bases from V and 3 bases from J; bases unmatched to any gene: 5. This CDR3 has 16 residues.

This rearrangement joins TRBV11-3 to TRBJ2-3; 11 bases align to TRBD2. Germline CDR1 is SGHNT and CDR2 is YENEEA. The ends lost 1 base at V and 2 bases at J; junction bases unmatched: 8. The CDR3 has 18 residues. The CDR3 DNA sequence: TGTGCCAGCAGCTTAGCAAGGGGGACTAGCGGATTCACAGATACGCAGTATTTT. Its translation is CASSLARGTSGFTDTQYF.

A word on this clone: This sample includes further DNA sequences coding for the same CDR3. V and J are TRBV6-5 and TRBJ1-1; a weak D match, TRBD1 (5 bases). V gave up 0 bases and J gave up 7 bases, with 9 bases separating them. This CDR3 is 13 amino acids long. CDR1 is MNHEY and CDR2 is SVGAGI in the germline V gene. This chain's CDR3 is CASSYSRQGEAFF. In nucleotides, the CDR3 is TGTGCCAGCAGTTACTCGAGGCAGGGTGAAGCTTTCTTT.

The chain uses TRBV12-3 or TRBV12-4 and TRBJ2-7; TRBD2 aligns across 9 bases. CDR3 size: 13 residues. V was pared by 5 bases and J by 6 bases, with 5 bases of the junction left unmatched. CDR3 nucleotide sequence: TGTGCCAGCAGTGGGACTAGCACTGGCGAGCAGTACTTC. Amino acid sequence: CASSGTSTGEQYF.

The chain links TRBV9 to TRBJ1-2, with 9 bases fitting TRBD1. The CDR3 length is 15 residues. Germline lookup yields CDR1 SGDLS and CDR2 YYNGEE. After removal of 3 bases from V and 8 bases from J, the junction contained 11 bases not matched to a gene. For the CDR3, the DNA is TGTGCCAGCAGCGGCGGGACAGGGCTACCGTTAGGCTACACCTTC. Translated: CASSGGTGLPLGYTF.

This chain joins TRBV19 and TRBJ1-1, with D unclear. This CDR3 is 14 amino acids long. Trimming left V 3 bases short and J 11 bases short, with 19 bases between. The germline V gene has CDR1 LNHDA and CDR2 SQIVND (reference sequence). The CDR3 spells CASSIVEVPNQAFF. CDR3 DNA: TGTGCCAGTAGTATCGTTGAGGTCCCAAATCAGGCTTTCTTT.

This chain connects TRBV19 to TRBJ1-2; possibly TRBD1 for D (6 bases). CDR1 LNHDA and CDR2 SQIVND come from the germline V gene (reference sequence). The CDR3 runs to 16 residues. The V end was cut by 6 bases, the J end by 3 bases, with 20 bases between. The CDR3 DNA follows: TGTGCCAGTAGATCAGGGGACATGCTCATCGACTATGGCTACACCTTC. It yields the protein CASRSGDMLIDYGYTF.

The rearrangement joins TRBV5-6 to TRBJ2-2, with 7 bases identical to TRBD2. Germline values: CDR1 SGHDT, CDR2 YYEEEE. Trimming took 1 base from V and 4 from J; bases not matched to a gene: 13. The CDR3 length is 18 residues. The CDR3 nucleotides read TGTGCCAGCAGCTTGTGGGCTAGCGGACACGGCGGCACCGGGGAGCTGTTTTTT. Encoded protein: CASSLWASGHGGTGELFF. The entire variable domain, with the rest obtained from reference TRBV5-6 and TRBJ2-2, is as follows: DAGVTQSPTHLIKTRGQQVTLRCSPKSGHDTVSWYQQALGQGPQFIFQYYEEEERQRGNFPDRFSGHQFPNYSSELNVNALLLGDSALYLCASSLWASGHGGTGELFFGEGSRLTVL.